These 16 T cell receptor beta chains came from one sample sequenced in a study of OX40 agonist ivuxolimab in advanced cancers. Sequenced by immunoSEQ multiplex PCR; TCRdb stores in-frame clones only, minus some. The repertoire includes some 77,000 clones, roughly 87% of them detected once, and more than 1.5% sits in the top ten. Specimen: CD4+ or CD8+ T cells sorted from blood, collected in a trial of the OX40 agonist ivuxolimab. These receptor sequences come from an adult with an advanced solid tumor such as melanoma, head and neck, liver or kidney cancer.

This sequence joins TRBV2 and TRBJ2-7; no reliable D call. CDR3 length: 11 residues. V shed 7 bases and J shed 0 bases, with 4 bases lying between them. Germline V gene data show CDR1 as SNHLY and CDR2 as FYNNEI. CDR3 amino acids: CASNLSYEQYF. The CDR3, as DNA: TGTGCCAGCAATCTCTCCTACGAGCAGTACTTC.

The chain joins TRBV2 to TRBJ2-6, with D tentatively TRBD1 (6 bases). The CDR3 runs to 14 residues. Trimming removed 3 bases at V and 4 bases at J, with 7 bases between. The V gene's germline CDR1 is SNHLY and CDR2 FYNNEI. The CDR3 DNA reads TGTGCCAGCAGTGAGGGGGCCGGGGCCAACGTCCTGACTTTC. Encoded protein: CASSEGAGANVLTF. The full variable domain, completed using reference TRBV2 and TRBJ2-6, is EPEVTQTPSHQVTQMGQEVILRCVPISNHLYFYWYRQILGQKVEFLVSFYNNEISEKSEIFDDQFSVERPDGSNFTLKIRSTKLEDSAMYFCASSEGAGANVLTFGAGSRLTVL.

For the CDR3, the DNA is TGTGCCAGCAGCTTAAGGTCAACTAGCGGGGGGTCGGGCACAGATACGCAGTATTTT. The encoded protein is CASSLRSTSGGSGTDTQYF. The chain couples TRBV7-2 to TRBJ2-3; 12 nucleotides align to TRBD2. The CDR3 sequence is 19 residues long. The V gene's germline CDR1 is SGHTA and CDR2 FQGNSA. J was trimmed by 1 base and V by 2 bases; bases with no gene match: 10.

V usage is TRBV5-1 and J usage is TRBJ2-1, with D possibly being TRBD1 (6 bases). Between the trimmed V and J ends, which lost 4 bases and 6 bases, there was a span of 14 bases. CDR3 length: 14 amino acids. CDR1 SGHRS and CDR2 YFSETQ come from the germline V gene. CDR3 in DNA: TGCGCCAGCAGCCCCCAGGGGTGGGGCAATGAGCAGTTCTTC. Translation gives CASSPQGWGNEQFF.

Notes on this clone: At one boundary the junction diverges from the germline segment, which might be a read error. Written as DNA, the CDR3 is TGTGCCAGCAGCCAAGCTGCGGCTAGCGGGGGCTCCAACGAGCAGTACTTC. It specifies CASSQAAASGGSNEQYF. J is TRBJ2-7 and V is TRBV4-2; 10 bases map to TRBD2. This CDR3 region has 17 residues. Looked up from germline, CDR1 is LGHNA and CDR2 is YNFKEQ.

V is TRBV4-2 and J is TRBJ2-1; no clear D. CDR3 length equals 13 residues. Germline V gene data show CDR1 as LGHNA and CDR2 as YNFKEQ. V shed 0 bases and J shed 8 bases, with 8 bases lying between them. The CDR3 is CASSQDPVDEQFF. Here the CDR3 DNA reads TGTGCCAGCAGCCAAGATCCAGTCGATGAGCAGTTCTTC.

J is TRBJ1-2 and V is TRBV4-2; D is unclear. Germline loops: CDR1 LGHNA, CDR2 YNFKEQ. CDR3 size: 14 residues. The V end lost 4 bases, the J end lost 8 bases, and 17 bases lay between the germline ends. CDR3 nucleotides: TGTGCCAGCAGCCTTCGTACGGGCGGTGGAGGCTACACCTTC. Amino acid sequence: CASSLRTGGGGYTF.

The J gene is TRBJ1-2, the V gene TRBV28; the D gene is possibly TRBD1 (6 bases). Germline loops: CDR1 MDHEN, CDR2 SYDVKM. V was shortened by 2 bases and J by 3 bases, with 10 bases between the two germline ends. The CDR3 extends over 14 amino acids. The CDR3 DNA follows: TGTGCCAGCAGTTTACTGGGGGCGTACTATGGCTACACCTTC. This gives the protein CASSLLGAYYGYTF.

This chain joins TRBV2 and TRBJ1-2; TRBD1 is a possible D gene (5 bases). CDR3 length: 13 amino acids. Trimming took off 5 bases at V and 4 bases at J, with 11 bases between the two ends. Germline V gene data show CDR1 as SNHLY and CDR2 as FYNNEI. The CDR3 loop reads CASSRGEGYGYTF. The DNA for the CDR3 is TGTGCCAGCAGTCGGGGGGAGGGCTATGGCTACACCTTC. The full variable domain, in which reference TRBV2 and TRBJ1-2 provide the parts outside the CDR3, is EPEVTQTPSHQVTQMGQEVILRCVPISNHLYFYWYRQILGQKVEFLVSFYNNEISEKSEIFDDQFSVERPDGSNFTLKIRSTKLEDSAMYFCASSRGEGYGYTFGSGTRLTVV.

The V and J genes are TRBV7-2 and TRBJ2-2; D gene unclear. V was shortened by 4 bases and J by 2 bases, with 11 bases between the two germline ends. The CDR3 spans 15 residues. Germline-derived CDR1 and CDR2 are SGHTA and FQGNSA. CDR3 DNA: TGTGCCAGCAGCTCGCGCGTGGCTAACACCGGGGAGCTGTTTTTT. Translating it yields CASSSRVANTGELFF.

The rearrangement links TRBV7-2 to TRBJ1-3, with no clear D. Germline lookup yields CDR1 SGHTA and CDR2 FQGNSA. Trimming stripped 1 base from V and 0 bases from J, with 7 bases between. The CDR3 is 15 residues long. The chain's CDR3 is CASSLVSSSGNTIYF. DNA of the CDR3: TGTGCCAGCAGCTTAGTTTCTTCCTCTGGAAACACCATATATTTT.

This clone was seen only once. The chain couples TRBV4-1 to TRBJ2-5, with 8 nucleotides matching TRBD1. The germline CDR1 and CDR2 sequences are MGHRA and YSYEKL. This CDR3 spans 17 amino acids. Trimming took 0 bases from V and 3 from J; bases not matched to a gene: 9. The CDR3 nucleotides read TGCGCCAGCAGCCAAGACGCCGGGACAGGCCGAGAAGAGACCCAGTACTTC. The encoded protein is CASSQDAGTGREETQYF.

This chain uses TRBV9 with TRBJ2-2; D tentatively reads TRBD1 or TRBD2 (5 bases each). CDR1 is SGDLS, CDR2 YYNGEE, per germline. The V gene lost 9 bases and the J gene lost 0 bases, with 12 bases spanning the gap. This CDR3 region has 14 residues. CDR3 DNA: TGTGCCACCTCCCGGGACCCGAACACCGGGGAGCTGTTTTTT. It translates to CATSRDPNTGELFF.

The chain uses TRBV5-1 and TRBJ1-4; D gene unclear. Germline V gives CDR1 SGHRS, CDR2 YFSETQ. There are 14 residues in the CDR3. The V gene lost 7 bases and the J gene lost 7 bases, with 17 bases spanning the gap. Here the CDR3 reads CASGDSLDGEKLFF. CDR3 in DNA: TGCGCCAGCGGCGACTCTCTAGATGGTGAAAAACTGTTTTTT.

The chain uses TRBV2 and TRBJ2-2; 8 bases match TRBD2. V trimming: 7 bases; J trimming: 6 bases; junction bases outside the gene matches: 4. The CDR3 covers 13 residues. The V gene's germline CDR1 is SNHLY and CDR2 FYNNEI. The CDR3 DNA is TGTGCCAGCAAAGGCGGGAGGCCCGGGGAGCTGTTTTTT. Its protein product is CASKGGRPGELFF.

This clone was seen just once. This chain links TRBV18 with TRBJ1-5; TRBD1 might be the D (6 bases). With 5 bases removed from V and 5 bases from J, the gap between germline ends came to 10 bases. This CDR3 is 13 amino acids long. Germline lookup yields CDR1 KGHSH and CDR2 LQKENI. The CDR3 protein is CASSFAGDQPQHF. DNA for the CDR3: TGTGCCAGCTCATTTGCAGGGGATCAGCCCCAGCATTTT.